Following are 17 T cell receptor beta chains from one sample sequenced in a study of T cell responses to AZD1222 COVID-19 vaccine. The table came from immunoSEQ multiplex PCR; TCRdb's copy has only in-frame clones and leaves some out. The table has approximately 150,000 clones, around 91% seen once; the top ten hold less than 6.5%. This specimen consisted of peripheral blood, obtained 28 days after the second AZD1222 dose. The receptors come from an adult who received the AZD1222 COVID-19 vaccine.

The chain recombines TRBV28 with TRBJ1-5, with a weak D call TRBD1 (5 bases). The CDR3 totals 13 residues. In germline, CDR1 is MDHEN, CDR2 SYDVKM. V was shortened by 11 bases and J by 7 bases, with 18 bases between the two germline ends. DNA of the CDR3: TGTGCCGGCCGTGGGGGTGCAGGGCAGCCCCAGCATTTT. Translated, it gives CAGRGGAGQPQHF.

The chain recombines TRBV7-9 with TRBJ1-6, with D unresolved. The length of the CDR3 is 14 residues. V lost 5 bases to trimming and J lost 5 bases, with 10 bases between them. Germline V gives CDR1 SEHNR, CDR2 FQNEAQ (reference sequence). The CDR3, as DNA: TGTGCCAGCAGCCTTAGTTGGGATAATTCACCCCTCCACTTT. Protein product: CASSLSWDNSPLHF.

The rearrangement uses TRBV12-5 and TRBJ2-2, with TRBD1 matching 7 bases. CDR1 is LGHNT and CDR2 is FRNRAP in the germline V gene. Germline trimming cut 0 bases from V and 7 bases from J; bases unmatched to any gene: 5. This CDR3 comprises 15 residues. The CDR3 sequence: CASGLVQGSFGELFF. The CDR3 DNA sequence: TGTGCTAGTGGTTTGGTACAGGGGTCTTTCGGGGAGCTGTTTTTT.

This rearrangement joins TRBV27 to TRBJ1-5; D is unclear. This CDR3 has 14 residues. The germline gives CDR1 MNHEY, CDR2 SMNVEV (reference sequence). Trimming took 7 bases from V and 4 from J, leaving 14 bases between them. CDR3 sequence reads: CASKEASRNQPQHF. For the CDR3, the DNA is TGTGCCAGCAAGGAGGCCAGCAGAAATCAGCCCCAGCATTTT.

J is TRBJ2-5 and V is TRBV5-6; TRBD2 might be the D (6 bases). V was cut by 4 bases and J by 0 bases, with 10 bases left in between. The CDR3 extends over 14 amino acids. Germline V gives CDR1 SGHDT, CDR2 YYEEEE. CDR3 sequence: CASSRRDYQETQYF. The CDR3 nucleotides are TGTGCCAGCAGCCGGCGGGACTACCAAGAGACCCAGTACTTC.

The chain recombines TRBV10-3 with TRBJ2-7; D uncertain. The germline V and J ends were trimmed by 3 bases and 0 bases, with 12 bases remaining between them. The CDR3 contains 15 residues. Germline V gene lookup returns CDR1 ENHRY and CDR2 SYGVKD. The CDR3: CAISDFAQSSYEQYF. CDR3 bases: TGTGCCATCAGTGACTTTGCCCAGAGCTCCTACGAGCAGTACTTC.

V is TRBV9 and J is TRBJ2-2; 11 bases match TRBD2. V lost 3 bases to trimming and J lost 1 base; unmatched junction nucleotides: 8. Germline V lookup: CDR1 SGDLS, CDR2 YYNGEE. This CDR3 region has 18 residues. The CDR3 region is CASSAPVGLAENTGELFF. Here the CDR3 DNA reads TGTGCCAGCAGCGCCCCCGTGGGACTAGCGGAGAACACCGGGGAGCTGTTTTTT.

V is TRBV7-2 and J is TRBJ2-5, with 12 bases identical to TRBD2. The CDR3 extends over 16 amino acids. After removal of 6 bases from V and 5 bases from J, the junction contained 10 bases not matched to a gene. From germline, CDR1 is SGHTA and CDR2 FQGNSA. CDR3 in DNA: TGTGCCAGCAGGACAACTAGCGGGAGGAGCGAGGAGACCCAGTACTTC. Its translation: CASRTTSGRSEETQYF.

This clone was observed once. The chain carries TRBV30 and TRBJ2-1, with D unclear. Germline lookup yields CDR1 GTSNPN and CDR2 SVGIG (reference sequence). V was cut by 0 bases and J by 2 bases, with 8 bases left in between. The CDR3 has 14 residues. CDR3 in amino acids: CAWSVTITYNEQFF. Here the CDR3 DNA reads TGTGCCTGGAGTGTGACCATTACCTACAATGAGCAGTTCTTC.

The chain carries TRBV2 and TRBJ2-7; tentative D call: TRBD1 (6 bases). Germline CDR1 is SNHLY and CDR2 is FYNNEI. V lost 0 bases, J lost 2 bases, and 8 bases lay in between. This CDR3 has 14 residues. The CDR3 sequence is CASSEARQAYEQYF. In DNA form, the CDR3 reads TGTGCCAGCAGTGAAGCCCGACAGGCCTACGAGCAGTACTTC. The full variable domain, its missing parts supplied by reference TRBV2 and TRBJ2-7, is EPEVTQTPSHQVTQMGQEVILRCVPISNHLYFYWYRQILGQKVEFLVSFYNNEISEKSEIFDDQFSVERPDGSNFTLKIRSTKLEDSAMYFCASSEARQAYEQYFGPGTRLTVT.

The chain carries TRBV19 and TRBJ2-2, with no clear D. Trimming stripped 7 bases from V and 3 bases from J, with 21 bases between. CDR3 size: 17 residues. CDR1 and CDR2 (germline): LNHDA, SQIVND (reference sequence). The CDR3 here is CASKGSSQARDTGELFF. CDR3 coding DNA: TGTGCCAGTAAAGGATCGTCCCAGGCCCGAGACACCGGGGAGCTGTTTTTT.

This sequence joins TRBV9 and TRBJ1-2; D is possibly TRBD1 (6 bases). Germline CDR1 and CDR2: SGDLS and YYNGEE. The length of the CDR3 is 18 residues. The ends were cut back, 0 bases at V and 2 bases at J, with 20 bases in the middle. This chain's CDR3 is CASSVGPRRAGANYGYTF. The CDR3 coding sequence is TGTGCCAGCAGCGTAGGCCCACGGCGGGCAGGGGCAAACTATGGCTACACCTTC. Supplemented by reference TRBV9 and TRBJ1-2, the full variable domain reads DSGVTQTPKHLITATGQRVTLRCSPRSGDLSVYWYQQSLDQGLQFLIQYYNGEERAKGNILERFSAQQFPDLHSELNLSSLELGDSALYFCASSVGPRRAGANYGYTFGSGTRLTVV.

The genes are TRBV5-4 and TRBJ2-1, with 9 bases lining up with TRBD1. Trimming took 1 base from V and 12 from J; bases not matched to a gene: 8. The CDR3 covers 14 residues. Germline V CDR1 and CDR2: SGHNT, YYREEE (reference sequence). CDR3 in amino acids: CASSLSQGAAGQFF. In nucleotides, the CDR3 is TGTGCCAGCAGCTTGTCACAGGGGGCGGCTGGGCAGTTCTTC.

The J gene is TRBJ2-7, the V gene TRBV21-1; the D call TRBD1 from the table was never checked on the DNA. TRBV21-1 has pseudogene status. CDR3 length: 16 residues. DNA for the CDR3: TGTGCCAGCAGCAAAGAGTGCTCGGACAGGGAGAGCGAGCAGTACTTC. This translates into CASSKECSDRESEQYF.

The V and J genes are TRBV7-6 and TRBJ2-1; TRBD1 or TRBD2 may be the D gene (5 bases each). The V and J ends lost 5 bases and 7 bases respectively, with 18 bases between them. CDR3 length: 15 amino acids. The V gene's germline CDR1 is SGHVS and CDR2 FNYEAQ. CDR3 loop: CASSRTGTPGNEQFF. DNA for the CDR3: TGTGCCAGCAGCCGTACCGGGACCCCTGGGAATGAGCAGTTCTTC.

J is TRBJ1-3 and V is TRBV2; TRBD1 agrees at 8 bases. The trim removed 6 bases at V and 3 bases at J, leaving 7 bases unmatched. Germline CDR1 and CDR2: SNHLY and FYNNEI. The CDR3 has 15 amino acids. CDR3 sequence: CASSAQGADGNTIYF. The CDR3, as DNA: TGTGCCAGCAGCGCCCAGGGGGCGGATGGAAACACCATATATTTT.

The chain carries TRBV7-2 and TRBJ2-7; D might be TRBD1 or TRBD2, each matching 5 bases. The CDR3 totals 11 residues. Per germline, CDR1 SGHTA and CDR2 FQGNSA. Trimming pared 8 bases from V and 0 bases from J, leaving 5 bases between. The CDR3 DNA sequence: TGTGCCAGCGGGGGCTCCTACGAGCAGTACTTC. The encoded protein is CASGGSYEQYF.